This TCR beta chain was recorded in a study of blood T cell repertoires in COVID-19. Study background: Samples of COVID-19 (acute and convalescent) were obtained from the United States, Italy and Spain. T cells, B-cell-depleted T cells, or PBMCs provided the cDNA or gDNA that served as material.

In the original processing: Reference gene primer amplification yielded estimated nucleated cell counts. Here immunoSEQ multiplex PCR was the method, and the copy in TCRdb shows in-frame clones only, minus some. V and J calls and clone size are copied from that table; D and trimming were computed from the DNA. Of about 130,000 clones listed, roughly 89% are singletons. CDR3 length: 15 amino acids. Germline-derived CDR1 and CDR2 are SGHAT and FQNNGV. The V end lost 6 bases, the J end lost 4 bases, and 15 bases lay between the germline ends. The sample was peripheral blood. The chain links TRBV11-2 to TRBJ2-2, with a possible D match to TRBD1 (7 bases). The sequence was obtained from a man aged 45-65 years with active or convalescent COVID-19. The CDR3: CASRPRQGGTGELFF. The DNA of the CDR3 is TGTGCCAGCAGACCAAGACAGGGAGGCACCGGGGAGCTGTTTTTT.